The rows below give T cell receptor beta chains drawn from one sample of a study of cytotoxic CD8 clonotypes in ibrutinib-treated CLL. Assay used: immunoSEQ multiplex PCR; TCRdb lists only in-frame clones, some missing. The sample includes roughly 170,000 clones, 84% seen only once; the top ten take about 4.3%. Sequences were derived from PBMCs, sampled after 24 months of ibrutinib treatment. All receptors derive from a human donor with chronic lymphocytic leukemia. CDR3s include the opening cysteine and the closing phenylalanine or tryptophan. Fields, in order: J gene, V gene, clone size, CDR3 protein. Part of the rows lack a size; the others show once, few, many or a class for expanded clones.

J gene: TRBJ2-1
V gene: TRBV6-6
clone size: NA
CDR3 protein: CASSWDQLREQFF

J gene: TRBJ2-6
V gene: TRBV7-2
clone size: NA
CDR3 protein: CASSLGPGSGANVLTF

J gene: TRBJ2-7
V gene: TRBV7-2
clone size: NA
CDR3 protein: CASSLENSGEQYF

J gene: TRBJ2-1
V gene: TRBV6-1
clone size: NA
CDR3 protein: CASSEGTSGNEQFF

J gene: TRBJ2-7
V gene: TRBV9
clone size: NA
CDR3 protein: CASSVLQGSEQYF

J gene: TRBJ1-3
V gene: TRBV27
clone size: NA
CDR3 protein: CASQRDRSSGNTIYF

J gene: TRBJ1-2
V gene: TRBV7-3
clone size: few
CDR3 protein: CASSLGQINYGYTF

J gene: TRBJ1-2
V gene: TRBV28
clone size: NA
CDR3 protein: CASSLGRGYTF

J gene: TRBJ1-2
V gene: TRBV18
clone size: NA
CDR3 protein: CASSPLGGENYGYTF

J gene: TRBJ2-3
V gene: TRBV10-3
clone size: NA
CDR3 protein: CATNRGARSLDTDTQYF

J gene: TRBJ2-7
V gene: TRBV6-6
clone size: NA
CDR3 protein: CASADRAYEQYF

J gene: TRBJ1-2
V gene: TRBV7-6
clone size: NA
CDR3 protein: CASSLGNRGGGYGYTF

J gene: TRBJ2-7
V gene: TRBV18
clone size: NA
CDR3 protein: CASSPQGQPTYEQYF

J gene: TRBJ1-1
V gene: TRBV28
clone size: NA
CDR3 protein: CASSRRGPLNTEAFF

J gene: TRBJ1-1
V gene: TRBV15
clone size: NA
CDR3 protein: CATSRELGVGNTEAFF

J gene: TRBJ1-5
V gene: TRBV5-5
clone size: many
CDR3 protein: CASSLVGTDNQPQHF

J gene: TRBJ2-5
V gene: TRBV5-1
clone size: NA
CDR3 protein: CASSLDSGAKTQYF

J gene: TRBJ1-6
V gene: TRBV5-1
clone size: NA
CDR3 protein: CASSLVGSPLHF

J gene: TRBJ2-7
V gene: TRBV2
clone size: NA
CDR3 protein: CASRTSGRVYEQYF

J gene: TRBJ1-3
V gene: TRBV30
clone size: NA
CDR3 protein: CAWSIGTSSGNTIYF

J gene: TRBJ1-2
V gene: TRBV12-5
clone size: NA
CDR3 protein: CASGSGTGGVYGYTF

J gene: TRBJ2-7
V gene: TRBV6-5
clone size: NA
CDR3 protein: CASRRRGYEQYF

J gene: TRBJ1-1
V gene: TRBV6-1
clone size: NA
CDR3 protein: CASTLTGNTEAFF

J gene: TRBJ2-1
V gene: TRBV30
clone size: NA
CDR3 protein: CAWGQGTRYEQFF

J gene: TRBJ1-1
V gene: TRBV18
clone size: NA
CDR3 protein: CASSPNRFEAGAFF

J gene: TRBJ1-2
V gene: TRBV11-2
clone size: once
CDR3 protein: CASSLDFRVNTYGYTF

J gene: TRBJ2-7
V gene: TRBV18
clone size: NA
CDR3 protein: CASSPGGFNEQYF

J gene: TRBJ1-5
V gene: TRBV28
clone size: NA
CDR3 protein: CAAYRGGNQPQHF

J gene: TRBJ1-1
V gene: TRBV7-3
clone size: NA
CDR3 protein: CASSFGRENTEAFF

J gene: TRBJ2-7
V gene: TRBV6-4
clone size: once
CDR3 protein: CASTYEVQGPYEQYF

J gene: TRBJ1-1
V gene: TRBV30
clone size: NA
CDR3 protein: CAWSRTGVTEAFF

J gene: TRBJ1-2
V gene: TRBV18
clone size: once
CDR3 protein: CASSSGTEYGYTF

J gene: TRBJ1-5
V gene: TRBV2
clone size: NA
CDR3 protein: CASSDRGQGHQPQHF

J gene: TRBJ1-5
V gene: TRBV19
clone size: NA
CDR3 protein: CASSIVGGGNQPQHF

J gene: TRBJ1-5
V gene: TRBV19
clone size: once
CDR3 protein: CASSYFRGGSRQPQHF

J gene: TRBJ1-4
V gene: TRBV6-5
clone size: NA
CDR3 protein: CASSLLARVNEKLFF

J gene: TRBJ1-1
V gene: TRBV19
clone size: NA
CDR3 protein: CASSSPGQGLPTEAFF